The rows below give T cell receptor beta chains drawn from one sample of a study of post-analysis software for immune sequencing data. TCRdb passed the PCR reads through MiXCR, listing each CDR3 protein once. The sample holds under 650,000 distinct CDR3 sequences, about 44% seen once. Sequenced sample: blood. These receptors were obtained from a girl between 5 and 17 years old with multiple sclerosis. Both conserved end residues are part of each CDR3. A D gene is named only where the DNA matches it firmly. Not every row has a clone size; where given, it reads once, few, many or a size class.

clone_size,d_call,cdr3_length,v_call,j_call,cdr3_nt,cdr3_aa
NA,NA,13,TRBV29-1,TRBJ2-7,TGCAGCGTTGAAGCCGAGGAGTCCTACGAGCAGTACTTC,CSVEAEESYEQYF
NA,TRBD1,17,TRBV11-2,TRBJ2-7,TGTGCCAGCAGCTTAGGTGGGCTCCGGGACAGGTCCAACGAGCAGTACTTC,CASSLGGLRDRSNEQYF
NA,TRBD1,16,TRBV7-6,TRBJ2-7,TGTGCCAGCAGCTTAAAACCGGGACAGGGGGCCTTCGAGCAGTACTTC,CASSLKPGQGAFEQYF
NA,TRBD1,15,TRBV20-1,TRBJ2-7,TGCAGTGCTAGCATCGACAGGGGCGGCTCCTACGAGCAGTACTTC,CSASIDRGGSYEQYF
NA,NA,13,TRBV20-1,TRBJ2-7,TGCAGTGCTAGAAGACAGAGCTCCTACGAGCAGTACTTC,CSARRQSSYEQYF
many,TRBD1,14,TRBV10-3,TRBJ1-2,TGTGCCATCAGGACAGGGGGCGCTGACTATGGCTACACCTTC,CAIRTGGADYGYTF
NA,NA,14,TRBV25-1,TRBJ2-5,TGTGCCAGCAGTGAAGCCAAGGATGTGGGAGAGCAGTACTTC,CASSEAKDVGEQYF
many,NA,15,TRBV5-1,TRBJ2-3,TGTGCCAGCAGCGGGGGACAGGCGAGCACAGATACGCAGTATTTT,CASSGGQASTDTQYF
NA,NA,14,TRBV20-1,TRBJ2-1,TGCAGTGCTAGAGTCCAGCGTTCCTACAATGAGCAGTTCTTC,CSARVQRSYNEQFF
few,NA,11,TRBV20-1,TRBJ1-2,TGCAGTGCTTGGGGGAATAATGGCTACACCTTC,CSAWGNNGYTF
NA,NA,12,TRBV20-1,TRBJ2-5,TGCAGTGCTAGAGATCCCCCGGGGTCCCAGTACTTC,CSARDPPGSQYF
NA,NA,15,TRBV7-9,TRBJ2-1,TGTGCCAGCATCCCCCTCCCGGGTACTTCCAATGAGCAGTTCTTC,CASIPLPGTSNEQFF
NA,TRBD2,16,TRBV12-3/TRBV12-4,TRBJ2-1,TGTGCCAGCAGCCCCCGCGAGCGGGAGAGTGGCAATGAGCAGTTCTTC,CASSPRERESGNEQFF
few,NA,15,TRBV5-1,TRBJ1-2,TGCGCCAGCAGCAATTCTCCTGACAGCCCCTATGGCTACACCTTC,CASSNSPDSPYGYTF
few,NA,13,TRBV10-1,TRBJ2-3,TGCGCCAGCAGTGAGGATCCAACAGATACGCAGTATTTT,CASSEDPTDTQYF
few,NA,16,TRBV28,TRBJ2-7,TGTGCCAGCAGTTTATCATCAGGGCTCGGGCCCTACGAGCAGTACTTC,CASSLSSGLGPYEQYF
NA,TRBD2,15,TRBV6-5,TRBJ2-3,TGTGCCAGCAGTTACTCACTAGCGAACACAGATACGCAGTATTTT,CASSYSLANTDTQYF
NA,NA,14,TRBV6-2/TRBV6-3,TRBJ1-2,TGTGCCAGCTTCGACGGGCCCGCGCCCTATGGCTACACCTTC,CASFDGPAPYGYTF
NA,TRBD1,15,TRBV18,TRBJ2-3,TGTGCCAGCTCGATCACAGGGGCGAGCACAGATACGCAGTATTTT,CASSITGASTDTQYF
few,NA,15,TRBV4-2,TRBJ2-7,TGTGCCAGCAGCCAAGAAGGACAGCAACCCTACGAGCAGTACTTC,CASSQEGQQPYEQYF
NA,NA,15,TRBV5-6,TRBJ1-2,TGTGCCAGCAGCCCGTATATGTCCGTCAACTATGGCTACACCTTC,CASSPYMSVNYGYTF
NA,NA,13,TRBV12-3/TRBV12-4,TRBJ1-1,TGTGCCAGCAGTTTTGTTTCGAACACTGAAGCTTTCTTT,CASSFVSNTEAFF
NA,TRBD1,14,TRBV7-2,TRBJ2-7,TGTGCCAGCAGCTTAGCGGACAGGGGGCTCGAGCAGTACTTC,CASSLADRGLEQYF
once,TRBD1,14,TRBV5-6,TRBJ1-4,TGTGCCAGCAGCTTGGGAAGGGGGCAGGAAAAACTGTTTTTT,CASSLGRGQEKLFF
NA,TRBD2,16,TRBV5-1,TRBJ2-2,TGCGCCAGCAGCTCCGCTAGCGGTCCGAACACCGGGGAGCTGTTTTTT,CASSSASGPNTGELFF
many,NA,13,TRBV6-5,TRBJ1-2,TGTGCCAGCAGTTACGACTACCGCTATGGCTACACCTTC,CASSYDYRYGYTF
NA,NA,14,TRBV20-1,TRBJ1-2,TGCAGTGCTATCCACACCGACAGGCTCGGTGGCTACACCTTC,CSAIHTDRLGGYTF
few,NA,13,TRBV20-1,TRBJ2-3,TGCAGTGCCCTCTCTAACCCTCAAAATACGCAGTATTTT,CSALSNPQNTQYF
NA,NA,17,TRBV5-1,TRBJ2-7,TGCGCCAGCAGCCCACGTGCATCGCGGGGCCCCGGGGGTTGGCAGTACTTC,CASSPRASRGPGGWQYF
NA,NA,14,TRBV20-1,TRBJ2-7,TGCAGTGCTAGAGAGGGAGTAAGGGCCTCAGTGGAGTACTTC,CSAREGVRASVEYF
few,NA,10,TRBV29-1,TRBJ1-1,TGCAGCGTTGCGGACAGAGAAGCTTTCTTT,CSVADREAFF
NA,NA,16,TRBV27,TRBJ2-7,TGTGCCAGCAGTTTATCGCCGGGAGAATGGTCCTACGAGCAGTACTTC,CASSLSPGEWSYEQYF
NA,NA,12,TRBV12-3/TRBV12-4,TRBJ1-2,TGTGCCAGCAGTTCAACTGACTATGGCTACACCTTC,CASSSTDYGYTF
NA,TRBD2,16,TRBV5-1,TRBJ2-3,TGCGCCAGCAGCTTTACTAGCGGGGGGACCACAGATACGCAGTATTTT,CASSFTSGGTTDTQYF
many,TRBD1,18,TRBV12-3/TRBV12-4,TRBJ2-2,TGTGCCAGCAGTCCCCACCCCGGGACAGGGTCGATCACCGGGGAGCTGTTTTTT,CASSPHPGTGSITGELFF
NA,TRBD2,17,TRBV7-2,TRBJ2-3,TGTGCCAGCACCCAGGGGGCTAGCGGGGGGTTCACAGATACGCAGTATTTT,CASTQGASGGFTDTQYF
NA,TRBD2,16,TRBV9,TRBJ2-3,TGTGCCGGCAGCGTATTTCAGCGGGGGGTTTCAGATACGCAGTATTTT,CAGSVFQRGVSDTQYF
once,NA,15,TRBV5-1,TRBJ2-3,TGCGCCAGCAGCTTGGATGGGACAAAGGCGGATACGCAGTATTTT,CASSLDGTKADTQYF